The 19 T cell receptor beta chains listed next were all sequenced from one sample in a study of T cell repertoires in cytomegalovirus infection. These receptors lack a known antigen. TCRdb fed the reads into MiXCR, producing one record per CDR3 protein. The sample holds 650,000 to 900,000 distinct CDR3 sequences, roughly 28% seen once. The sequences come from cultured CD8+ T cells from PBMCs, collected from culture after CMV antigen stimulation. All receptors derive from a human donor in good health (CMV status not recorded). Some clones in this sample may be carry-over from other donors' samples.

This clonotype was seen at least ten times. This chain joins TRBV7-2 and TRBJ2-7, with a tentative D call TRBD1 (5 bases). CDR1 SGHTA and CDR2 FQGNSA come from the germline V gene. The V end was cut by 1 base, the J end by 3 bases, with 13 bases between. CDR3 length: 15 amino acids. The CDR3 bases are TGTGCCAGCAGCTTAGACGTGCAGGGATTCTACGAGCAGTACGTC. Its translation: CASSLDVQGFYEQYV.

The chain couples TRBV12-5 to TRBJ1-1, with 10 nucleotides matching TRBD1. Unmatched junction bases numbered 7, after V lost 1 base and J lost 8 bases. CDR3 length: 15 residues. Germline lookup yields CDR1 LGHNT and CDR2 FRNRAP. The CDR3 sequence: CASGLGGTGVQEAFF. The CDR3 DNA follows: TGTGCTAGTGGTTTGGGGGGGACAGGGGTGCAGGAAGCTTTCTTT.

This clonotype occurred many times. The V and J genes are TRBV7-2 and TRBJ1-6; possible D gene TRBD1, 6 bases. CDR1 and CDR2 from the germline V gene are SGHTA and FQGNSA. Trimming took 5 bases from V and 0 from J, leaving 11 bases between them. CDR3 size: 16 residues. The CDR3 sequence: CASSRTGSSYNSPLHF. DNA for the CDR3: TGTGCCAGCAGCCGTACAGGGAGCTCCTATAATTCACCCCTCCACTTT.

This clonotype showed up many times. The CDR3 DNA reads as TGTGCCAGCAGCTTAGCGCGCTTCCCTAGCGGGGGGGCGGAGGAGCAGTACGTC. The encoded protein is CASSLARFPSGGAEEQYV. The gene calls are TRBV7-8 and TRBJ2-7; 12 bases fit TRBD2. The germline V gene encodes CDR1 SGHVS and CDR2 FQNEAQ. The length of the CDR3 is 18 residues. The V segment lost 0 bases and the J segment 7 bases; nucleotides outside the gene matches: 13.

The CDR3 loop reads CASSVDRYNQPQHF. CDR3 nucleotide sequence: TGTGCCAGCAGCGTAGACAGATACAATCAGCCCCAGCATTTT. This chain connects TRBV2 to TRBJ1-5; D possibly corresponds to TRBD1 (5 bases). Germline CDR1 reads SNHLY; CDR2 reads FYNNEI. This CDR3 has 14 amino acids. V lost 6 bases and J 3 bases, leaving 12 bases between the germline ends.

The chain carries TRBV7-6 and TRBJ2-5; D is uncertain. This CDR3 comprises 16 residues. CDR1 is SGHVS, CDR2 FNYEAQ, per germline. V lost 4 bases and J 2 bases, leaving 17 bases between the germline ends. In DNA, the CDR3 is TGTGCCAGCAGCTGGATCACGTACGAAGGGCAAGAGACCCAGTACTTC. As protein: CASSWITYEGQETQYF.

The chain couples TRBV6-6 to TRBJ2-1; TRBD1 is a possible D gene (5 bases). Germline V gives CDR1 MNHNY, CDR2 SVGAGI (reference sequence). Trimming pared 7 bases from V and 6 bases from J, leaving 13 bases between. The CDR3 is 13 residues long. CDR3 amino acids: CASTHSTGNEQFF. The CDR3 nucleotides read TGTGCCAGCACCCACAGTACAGGCAATGAGCAGTTCTTC.

This chain joins TRBV7-6 and TRBJ1-1; D ambiguous. The CDR3 has 13 residues. V gave up 6 bases and J gave up 7 bases, with 15 bases separating them. CDR1 is SGHVS and CDR2 is FNYEAQ in the germline V gene. CDR3 sequence reads: CASRPEVTREAFF. CDR3 in DNA: TGTGCCAGCAGACCCGAAGTGACCCGTGAAGCTTTCTTT.

This clonotype has more than one count but fewer than ten. The chain carries TRBV12-3 or TRBV12-4 and TRBJ1-1; D is unresolved. V lost 1 base, J lost 4 bases, and 10 bases lay in between. The CDR3 has 14 residues. In DNA form, the CDR3 reads TGTGCCAGCAGTTTAGTCACTAGACGCACTGAAGCTTTCTTT. Translated, it gives CASSLVTRRTEAFF.

This clonotype was seen more than once but under ten times. This chain uses TRBV12-3 or TRBV12-4 with TRBJ2-6; 9 nucleotides match TRBD1. V dropped 6 bases and J dropped 2; count of bases not matched to a gene: 8. The CDR3 consists of 17 residues. The chain's CDR3 is CASSLTDRGTGANVLTF. Here the CDR3 DNA reads TGTGCCAGCAGCCTAACCGACAGGGGGACTGGGGCCAACGTCCTGACTTTC.

Turning to this clonotype: At one end, the junction sequence differs from germline, possibly due to a read error. This chain connects TRBV4-1 to TRBJ2-2; D tentatively reads TRBD1 or TRBD2 (6 bases each). There are 15 residues in the CDR3. CDR1 is MGHRA, CDR2 YSYEKL, per germline. The CDR3 region is CASSQDPGAAGELFF. CDR3 coding DNA: TGTGCCAGCAGCCAAGATCCGGGGGCGGCCGGGGAGCTGTTTTTT.

This clonotype has only a few counts. CDR3: CSAQLPGGSSNQPQHF. The CDR3 nucleotides read TGCAGTGCCCAGCTCCCTGGGGGGTCCAGCAATCAGCCCCAGCATTTT. The V gene is TRBV20-1, the J gene TRBJ1-5; D might be TRBD1 (5 bases). V lost 6 bases and J 1 base, leaving 19 bases between the germline ends. Germline CDR1 and CDR2: DFQATT and SNEGSKA (reference sequence). There are 16 residues in the CDR3.

The chain recombines TRBV6-1 with TRBJ1-1, with 9 bases fitting TRBD1. The CDR3 loop spans 14 amino acids. J lost 6 bases, V lost 6 bases, and 8 bases had no gene match. In germline, CDR1 is MNHNS, CDR2 SASEGT. This chain's CDR3 is CASSLNRGRAEAFF. The CDR3 DNA reads as TGTGCCAGCAGCCTTAACAGGGGGCGGGCTGAAGCTTTCTTT.

This clonotype was seen repeatedly, ten times or more. The CDR3 reads CASSLDTGRADTYEQYV. In DNA, the CDR3 is TGTGCCAGCAGCTTAGATACCGGCAGGGCGGATACCTACGAGCAGTACGTC. V is TRBV7-9 and J is TRBJ2-7, with D perhaps matching TRBD1 (5 bases). The CDR3 has 17 amino acids. Trimming cost V 1 base and J 2 bases, with 18 bases left between them. Germline V CDR1 and CDR2: SEHNR, FQNEAQ (reference sequence).

The chain combines TRBV7-8 with TRBJ2-7; 8 bases agree with TRBD1. The V segment lost 3 bases and the J segment 3 bases; nucleotides outside the gene matches: 13. CDR3 length: 17 residues. The germline CDR1 and CDR2 sequences are SGHVS and FQNEAQ. The DNA for the CDR3 is TGTGCCAGCAGCTTCCAGGGGGCTGTTCCCCTGATCTACGAGCAGTACGTC. Amino acids: CASSFQGAVPLIYEQYV.

The chain carries TRBV14 and TRBJ2-3; 7 nucleotides align to TRBD1. The ends lost 1 base at V and 0 bases at J; junction bases unmatched: 10. There are 18 residues in the CDR3. CDR1 SGHDN and CDR2 FVKESK come from the germline V gene. This CDR3 is CASSQVGMNRGSTDTQYF. DNA for the CDR3: TGTGCCAGCAGCCAAGTAGGAATGAACAGGGGAAGCACAGATACGCAGTATTTT.

The gene calls are TRBV6-2 or TRBV6-3 and TRBJ2-7; TRBD1 matches at 8 bases. CDR1 and CDR2 (germline): MNHEY, SVGEGT. Trimming removed 0 bases from V and 9 bases from J; junction bases left unmatched: 4. The CDR3 contains 13 residues. CDR3 DNA: TGTGCCAGCAGTTACTCGCAGGGGGCAGGGCAGTACGTC. This translates into CASSYSQGAGQYV.

The chain is built from TRBV20-1 and TRBJ1-4; 8 bases agree with TRBD1. The CDR3 sequence is 12 residues long. J lost 5 bases, V lost 6 bases, and 2 bases had no gene match. CDR1 is DFQATT, CDR2 SNEGSKA, per germline (reference sequence). The CDR3 nucleotides read TGCAGTGCCTGGACAGGGAATGAAAAACTGTTTTTT. It is translated as CSAWTGNEKLFF.

The chain carries TRBV5-8 and TRBJ1-5; D is uncertain. CDR1 is SGHTS and CDR2 is YDEGEE in the germline V gene. The germline V and J ends were trimmed by 4 bases and 0 bases, with 8 bases remaining between them. This CDR3 comprises 14 residues. CDR3 in amino acids: CASSNGYSNQPQHF. CDR3 nucleotide sequence: TGTGCCAGCAGCAACGGGTATAGCAATCAGCCCCAGCATTTT. The entire variable domain, with the rest obtained from reference TRBV5-8 and TRBJ1-5, is as follows: EAGVTQSPTHLIKTRGQQATLRCSPISGHTSVYWYQQALGLGLQFLLWYDEGEERNRGNFPPRFSGRQFPNYSSELNVNALELEDSALYLCASSNGYSNQPQHFGDGTRLSIL.